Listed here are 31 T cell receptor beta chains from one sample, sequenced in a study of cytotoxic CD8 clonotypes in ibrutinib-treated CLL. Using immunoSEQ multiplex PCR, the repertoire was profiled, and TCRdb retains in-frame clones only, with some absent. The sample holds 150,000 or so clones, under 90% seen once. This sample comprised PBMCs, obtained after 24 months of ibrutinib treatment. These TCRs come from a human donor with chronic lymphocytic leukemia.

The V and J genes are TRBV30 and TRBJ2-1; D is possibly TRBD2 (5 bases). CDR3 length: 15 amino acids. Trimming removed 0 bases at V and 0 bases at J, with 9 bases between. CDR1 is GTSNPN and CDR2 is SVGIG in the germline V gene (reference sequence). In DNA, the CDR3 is TGTGCCTGGAGTGTAAATAGCGTCTCCTACAATGAGCAGTTCTTC. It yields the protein CAWSVNSVSYNEQFF.

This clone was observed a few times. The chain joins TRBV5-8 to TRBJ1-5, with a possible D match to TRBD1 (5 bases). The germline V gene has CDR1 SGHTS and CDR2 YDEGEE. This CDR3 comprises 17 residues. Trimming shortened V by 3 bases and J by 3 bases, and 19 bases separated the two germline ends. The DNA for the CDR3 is TGTGCCAGCAGCTGGGATCCCGACAGCCGATACAATCAGCCCCAGCATTTT. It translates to CASSWDPDSRYNQPQHF.

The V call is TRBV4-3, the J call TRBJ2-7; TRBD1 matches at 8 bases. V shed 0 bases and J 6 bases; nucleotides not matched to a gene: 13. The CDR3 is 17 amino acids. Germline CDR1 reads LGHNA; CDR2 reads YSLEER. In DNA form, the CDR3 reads TGCGCCAGCAGCCAAGAACTCAGGGGGCGAGGCTTACGCGAGCAGTACTTC. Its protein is CASSQELRGRGLREQYF.

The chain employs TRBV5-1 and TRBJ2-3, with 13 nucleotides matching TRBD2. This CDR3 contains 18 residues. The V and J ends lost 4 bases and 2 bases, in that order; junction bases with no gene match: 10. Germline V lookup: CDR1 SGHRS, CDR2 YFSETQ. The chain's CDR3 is CASSGPGLAGRNTDTQYF. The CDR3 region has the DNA TGCGCCAGCAGCGGACCGGGACTAGCGGGGCGCAACACAGATACGCAGTATTTT. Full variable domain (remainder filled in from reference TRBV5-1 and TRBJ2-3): KAGVTQTPRYLIKTRGQQVTLSCSPISGHRSVSWYQQTPGQGLQFLFEYFSETQRNKGNFPGRFSGRQFSNSRSEMNVSTLELGDSALYLCASSGPGLAGRNTDTQYFGPGTRLTVL.

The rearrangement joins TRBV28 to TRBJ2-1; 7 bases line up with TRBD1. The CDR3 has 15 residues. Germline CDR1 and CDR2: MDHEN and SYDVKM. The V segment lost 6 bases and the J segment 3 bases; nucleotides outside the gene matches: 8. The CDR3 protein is CASRKPGQYYNEQFF. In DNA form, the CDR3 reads TGTGCCAGCAGAAAACCGGGACAGTACTACAATGAGCAGTTCTTC.

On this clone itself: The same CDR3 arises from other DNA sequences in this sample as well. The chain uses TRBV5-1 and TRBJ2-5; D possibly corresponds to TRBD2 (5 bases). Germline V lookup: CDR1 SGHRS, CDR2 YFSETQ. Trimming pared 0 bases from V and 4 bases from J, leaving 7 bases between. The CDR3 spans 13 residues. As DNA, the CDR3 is TGCGCCAGCAGCTTGGGAGGGTCAGAGACCCAGTACTTC. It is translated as CASSLGGSETQYF.

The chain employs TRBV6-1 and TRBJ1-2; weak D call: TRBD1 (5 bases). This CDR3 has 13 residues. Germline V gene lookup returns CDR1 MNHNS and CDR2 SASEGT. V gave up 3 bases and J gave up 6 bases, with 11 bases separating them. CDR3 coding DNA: TGTGCCAGCAGTGAGTCCGGGGGTAATGGCTACACCTTC. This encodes CASSESGGNGYTF.

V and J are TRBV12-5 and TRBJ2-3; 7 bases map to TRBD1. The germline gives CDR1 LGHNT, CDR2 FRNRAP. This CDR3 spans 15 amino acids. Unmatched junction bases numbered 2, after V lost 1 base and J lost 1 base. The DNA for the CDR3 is TGTGCTAGTGGTTTGGGACAGGGAGGCACAGATACGCAGTATTTT. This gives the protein CASGLGQGGTDTQYF.

CDR3 residues: CASSQDNRVTDEQYF. The DNA of the CDR3 is TGCGCCAGCAGCCAAGATAACAGGGTTACCGACGAGCAGTACTTC. The chain recombines TRBV4-1 with TRBJ2-7; D is possibly TRBD1 (6 bases). Between the trimmed V and J ends, which lost 0 bases and 5 bases, there was a span of 14 bases. CDR3 length: 15 amino acids. The germline V gene has CDR1 MGHRA and CDR2 YSYEKL.

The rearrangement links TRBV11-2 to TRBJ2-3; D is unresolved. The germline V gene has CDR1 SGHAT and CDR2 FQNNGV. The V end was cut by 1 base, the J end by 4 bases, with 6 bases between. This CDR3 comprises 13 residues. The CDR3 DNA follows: TGTGCCAGCAGCTTAGGATTCCCAGATACGCAGTATTTT. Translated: CASSLGFPDTQYF.

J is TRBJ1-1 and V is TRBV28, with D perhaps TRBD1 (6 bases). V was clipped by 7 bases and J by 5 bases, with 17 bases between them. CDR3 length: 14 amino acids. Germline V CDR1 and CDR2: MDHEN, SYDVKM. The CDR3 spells CASTPGGARTEAFF. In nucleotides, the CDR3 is TGTGCCAGCACGCCGGGGGGGGCGCGGACTGAAGCTTTCTTT.

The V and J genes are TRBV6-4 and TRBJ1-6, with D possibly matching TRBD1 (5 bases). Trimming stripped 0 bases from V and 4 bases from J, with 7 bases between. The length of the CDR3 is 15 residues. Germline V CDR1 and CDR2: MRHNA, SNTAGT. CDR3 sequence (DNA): TGTGCCAGCAGTGACTCTAAGGGGTATAATTCACCCCTCCACTTT. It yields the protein CASSDSKGYNSPLHF.

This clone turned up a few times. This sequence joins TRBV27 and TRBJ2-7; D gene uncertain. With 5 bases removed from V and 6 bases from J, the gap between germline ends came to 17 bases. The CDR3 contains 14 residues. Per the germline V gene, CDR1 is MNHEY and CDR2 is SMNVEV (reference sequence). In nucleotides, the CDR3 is TGTGCCAGCAGTATAGGCCCTCGATGGGTCGAGCAGTACTTC. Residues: CASSIGPRWVEQYF.

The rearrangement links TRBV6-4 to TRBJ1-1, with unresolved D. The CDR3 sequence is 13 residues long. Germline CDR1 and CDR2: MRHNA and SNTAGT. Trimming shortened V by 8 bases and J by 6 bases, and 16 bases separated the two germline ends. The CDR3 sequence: CASSVTKDAEAFF. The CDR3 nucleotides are TGTGCCAGCTCGGTCACCAAGGACGCTGAAGCTTTCTTT.

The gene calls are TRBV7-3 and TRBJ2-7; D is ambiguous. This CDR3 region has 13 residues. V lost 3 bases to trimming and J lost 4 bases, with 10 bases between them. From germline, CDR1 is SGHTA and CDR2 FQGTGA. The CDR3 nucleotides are TGTGCCAGCAGCTTCGCTAGGTCTTACGAGCAGTACTTC. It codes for CASSFARSYEQYF.

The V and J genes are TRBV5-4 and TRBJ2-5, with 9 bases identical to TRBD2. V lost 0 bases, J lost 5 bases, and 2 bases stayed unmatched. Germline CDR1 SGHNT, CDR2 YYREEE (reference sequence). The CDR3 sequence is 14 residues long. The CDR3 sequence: CASSLGGGAETQYF. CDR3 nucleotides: TGTGCCAGCAGCTTGGGCGGGGGGGCGGAGACCCAGTACTTC.

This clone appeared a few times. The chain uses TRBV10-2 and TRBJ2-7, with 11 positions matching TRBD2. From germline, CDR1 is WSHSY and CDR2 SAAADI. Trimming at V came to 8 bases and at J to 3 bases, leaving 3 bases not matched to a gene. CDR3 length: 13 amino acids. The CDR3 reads CASGTSGYYEQYF. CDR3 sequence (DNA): TGCGCCAGCGGGACTAGCGGTTACTACGAGCAGTACTTC.

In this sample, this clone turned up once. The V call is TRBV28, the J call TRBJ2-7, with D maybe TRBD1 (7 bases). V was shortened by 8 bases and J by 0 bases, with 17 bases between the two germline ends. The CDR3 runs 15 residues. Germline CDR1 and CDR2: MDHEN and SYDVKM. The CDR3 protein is CASQSPRGDSYEQYF. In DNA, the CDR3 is TGTGCCAGCCAATCTCCCAGGGGGGACTCCTACGAGCAGTACTTC.

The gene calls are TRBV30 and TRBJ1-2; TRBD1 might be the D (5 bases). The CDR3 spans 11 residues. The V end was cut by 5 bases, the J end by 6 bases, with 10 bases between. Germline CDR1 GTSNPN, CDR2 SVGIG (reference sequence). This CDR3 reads CAWDRNNGYTF. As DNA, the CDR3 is TGTGCCTGGGACAGAAATAATGGCTACACCTTC.

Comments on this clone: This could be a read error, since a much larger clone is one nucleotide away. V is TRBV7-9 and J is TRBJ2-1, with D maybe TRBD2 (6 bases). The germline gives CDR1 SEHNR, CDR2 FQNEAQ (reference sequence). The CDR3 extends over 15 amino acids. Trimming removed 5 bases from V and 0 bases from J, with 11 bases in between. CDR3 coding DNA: TGTGCCAGCAGCGCCGGGGGAAGCTCCTACAATGAGCAGTTCTTC. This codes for CASSAGGSSYNEQFF.

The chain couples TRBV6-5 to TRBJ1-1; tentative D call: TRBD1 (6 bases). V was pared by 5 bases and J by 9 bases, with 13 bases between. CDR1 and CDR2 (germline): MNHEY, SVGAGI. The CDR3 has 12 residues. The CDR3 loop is CASSEGWGQAFF. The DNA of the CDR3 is TGTGCCAGCAGTGAGGGGTGGGGGCAAGCTTTCTTT.

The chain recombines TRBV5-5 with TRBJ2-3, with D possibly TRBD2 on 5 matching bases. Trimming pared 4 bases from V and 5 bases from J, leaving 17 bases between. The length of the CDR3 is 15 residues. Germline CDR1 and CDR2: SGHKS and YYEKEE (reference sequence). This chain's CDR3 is CASSEDHREGDTQYF. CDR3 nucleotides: TGTGCCAGCAGCGAGGACCACCGTGAGGGAGATACGCAGTATTTT.

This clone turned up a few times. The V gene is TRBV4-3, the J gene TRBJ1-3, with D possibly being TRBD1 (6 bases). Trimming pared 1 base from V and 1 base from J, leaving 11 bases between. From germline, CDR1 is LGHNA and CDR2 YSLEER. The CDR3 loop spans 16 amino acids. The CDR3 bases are TGCGCCAGCAGCCAAGGCACAGGGACGTCTGGAAACACCATATATTTT. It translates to CASSQGTGTSGNTIYF.

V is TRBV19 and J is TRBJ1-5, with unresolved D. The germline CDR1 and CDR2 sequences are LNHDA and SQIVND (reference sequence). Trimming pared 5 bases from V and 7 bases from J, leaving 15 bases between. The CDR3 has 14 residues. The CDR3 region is CASSGLGEGQPQHF. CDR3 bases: TGTGCCAGTAGTGGGTTGGGCGAAGGGCAGCCCCAGCATTTT.

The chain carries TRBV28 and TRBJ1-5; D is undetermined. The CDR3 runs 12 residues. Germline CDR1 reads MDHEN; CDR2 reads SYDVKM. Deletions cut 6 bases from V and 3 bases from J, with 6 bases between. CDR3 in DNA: TGTGCCAGCAGCTGGCTCAATCAGCCCCAGCATTTT. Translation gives CASSWLNQPQHF.

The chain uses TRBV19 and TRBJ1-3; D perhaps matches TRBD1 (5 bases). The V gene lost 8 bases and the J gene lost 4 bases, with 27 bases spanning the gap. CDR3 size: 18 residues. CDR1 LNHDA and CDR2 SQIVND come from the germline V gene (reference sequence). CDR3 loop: CASDGRGTQGRTGNTIYF. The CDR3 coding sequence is TGTGCCAGTGACGGGCGGGGCACGCAGGGTAGAACCGGAAACACCATATATTTT. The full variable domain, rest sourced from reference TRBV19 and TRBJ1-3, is DGGITQSPKYLFRKEGQNVTLSCEQNLNHDAMYWYRQDPGQGLRLIYYSQIVNDFQKGDIAEGYSVSREKKESFPLTVTSAQKNPTAFYLCASDGRGTQGRTGNTIYFGEGSWLTVV.

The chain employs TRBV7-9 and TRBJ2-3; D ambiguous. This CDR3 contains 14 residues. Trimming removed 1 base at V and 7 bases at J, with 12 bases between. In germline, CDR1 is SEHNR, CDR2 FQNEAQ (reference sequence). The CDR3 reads CASSLGQNRYTQYF. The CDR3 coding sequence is TGTGCCAGCAGCTTAGGGCAGAACAGATATACGCAGTATTTT.

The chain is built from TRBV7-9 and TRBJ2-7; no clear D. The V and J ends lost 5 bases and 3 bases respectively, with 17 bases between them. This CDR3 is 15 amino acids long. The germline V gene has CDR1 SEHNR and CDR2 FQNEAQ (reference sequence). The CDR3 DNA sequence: TGTGCCAGCAGCCCCCCGATGGCCGCCTTCTACGAGCAGTACTTC. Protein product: CASSPPMAAFYEQYF.

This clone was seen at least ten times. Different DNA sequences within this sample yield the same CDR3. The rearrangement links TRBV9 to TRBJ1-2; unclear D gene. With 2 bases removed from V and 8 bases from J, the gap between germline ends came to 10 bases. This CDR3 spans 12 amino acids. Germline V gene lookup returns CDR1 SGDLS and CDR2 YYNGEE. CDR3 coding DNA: TGTGCCAGCAGCGTTCAAGGTTTCGGCTACACCTTC. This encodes CASSVQGFGYTF.

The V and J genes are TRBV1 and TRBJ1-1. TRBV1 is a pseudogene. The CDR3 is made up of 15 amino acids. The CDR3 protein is CTSSQDPDGNTEAFF. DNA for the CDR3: TGCACCAGCAGCCAAGATCCGGACGGGAACACTGAAGCTTTCTTT.

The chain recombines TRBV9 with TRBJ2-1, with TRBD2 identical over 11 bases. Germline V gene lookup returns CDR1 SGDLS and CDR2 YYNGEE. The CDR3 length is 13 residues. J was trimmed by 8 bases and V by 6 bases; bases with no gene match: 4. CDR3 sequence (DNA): TGTGCCAGCAACAAACTAGCGGGGGATGAGCAGTTCTTC. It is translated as CASNKLAGDEQFF. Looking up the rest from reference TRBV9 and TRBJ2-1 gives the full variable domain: DSGVTQTPKHLITATGQRVTLRCSPRSGDLSVYWYQQSLDQGLQFLIQYYNGEERAKGNILERFSAQQFPDLHSELNLSSLELGDSALYFCASNKLAGDEQFFGPGTRLTVL.